This T cell receptor (beta chain) was retrieved from a study of regulatory T cells in long-lasting Graves disease. The CDR3 covers 13 residues. Germline CDR1 reads SGHDT; CDR2 reads YYEEEE. Trimming left V 1 base short and J 12 bases short, with 16 bases between. Stated time point: newly diagnosed GD, antithyroid drugs for less than 3 months. The TCR library used RNA extracted from PBMCs. The peripheral blood volume drawn was 8.5 to 9 milliliters, and it was collected into EDTA tubes. Investigators prepared the TCR beta libraries by applying iRepertoire HTBI primers and Arm-PCR of CDR3 regions. TCRdb independently ran MiXCR on the multiplex PCR reads; one entry per CDR3 protein. The sample has 400,000 to 550,000 distinct CDR3 sequences, over 15% seen once. These data also featured in a second study, about T cells in Graves' hyperthyroidism and ophthalmopathy. That work adds: With the HTBI primer set, the TCR CDR3 went through a first round of RT-PCR.

This clonotype originated in a woman aged 25 to 39 with Graves disease. The material sequenced was peripheral blood mononuclear cells (PBMCs), taken at new diagnosis, from a patient treated with antithyroid drugs. The genes are TRBV5-6 and TRBJ1-2; no clear D gene. This CDR3 is CASSLYDQRANTF. The CDR3, as DNA: TGTGCCAGCAGCTTGTACGATCAGCGTGCGAACACCTTC.